Below are 4 T cell receptor beta chains sequenced from a single sample in a study of blood T cell repertoires in COVID-19. The data were produced by immunoSEQ multiplex PCR, yet TCRdb's version contains in-frame clones alone and is incomplete. Of roughly 220,000 clones detected, around 86% appear once; the ten largest clones hold 2.2%. Source material: peripheral blood. These TCRs come from a man aged 25-45 years who had recovered from COVID-19.

The CDR3 is CASSYSRGYEQYF. DNA for the CDR3: TGTGCCAGCAGTTACTCCCGGGGTTACGAGCAGTACTTC. This rearrangement joins TRBV6-2 or TRBV6-3 to TRBJ2-7, with a weak D call TRBD2 (5 bases). The germline V gene encodes CDR1 MNHEY and CDR2 SVGEGT. The CDR3 runs 13 residues. V was cut by 0 bases and J by 4 bases, with 7 bases left in between.

The chain carries TRBV5-1 and TRBJ2-5; 9 positions match TRBD1. The CDR3 runs 14 residues. Germline V gene lookup returns CDR1 SGHRS and CDR2 YFSETQ. The junction had 3 bases not matched to a gene; V was cut back by 4 bases and J by 2 bases. The CDR3 sequence: CASSKGTGQETQYF. As DNA, the CDR3 is TGCGCCAGCAGCAAGGGGACAGGGCAAGAGACCCAGTACTTC.

V and J are TRBV18 and TRBJ1-5; 9 bases map to TRBD1. CDR3 length: 16 amino acids. The V segment lost 4 bases and the J segment 5 bases; nucleotides outside the gene matches: 9. CDR1 is KGHSH and CDR2 is LQKENI in the germline V gene. In nucleotides, the CDR3 is TGTGCCAGCTCACGAGTAGGACAGGGGTCCGATCAGCCCCAGCATTTT. Translation: CASSRVGQGSDQPQHF.

The V and J genes are TRBV7-7 and TRBJ2-2; D is uncertain. This CDR3 contains 15 residues. V was cut by 1 base and J by 1 base, with 7 bases left in between. Germline loops: CDR1 SSHAT, CDR2 FNYEAQ (reference sequence). The CDR3 sequence: CASSLGHLNTGELFF. CDR3 DNA: TGTGCCAGCAGCTTAGGACACTTGAACACCGGGGAGCTGTTTTTT.